This is a list of T cell receptor beta chains from one sample in a study of cytomegalovirus exposure and HLA in healthy donors. TCRdb's copy holds only in-frame clones and misses some; the assay was immunoSEQ multiplex PCR. The table has some 76,000 clones, 70% to 85% seen once; the top ten hold roughly 2.4%. Material for sequencing was PBMCs. The receptors come from a woman between 45 and 60 years old in good health and CMV-seronegative. CDR3s include the opening cysteine and the closing phenylalanine or tryptophan. The D gene is left open where the match is weak.

V gene	J gene	D gene	CDR3 protein
TRBV10-2	TRBJ1-2	.	CASSAGVNYGYTF
TRBV13	TRBJ1-1	TRBD1	CASSLVDRGNTEAFF
TRBV18	TRBJ2-6	TRBD2	CASSPPGRVVGANVLTF
TRBV5-1	TRBJ2-7	TRBD1	CASGTGTASSYEQYF
TRBV14	TRBJ2-3	TRBD2	CASSLGTSLTDTQYF
TRBV5-4	TRBJ2-1	.	CASSARTSRSYNEQFF
TRBV7-2	TRBJ1-1	.	CASSLKGGNTEAFF
TRBV10-3	TRBJ1-1	.	CAISGWVEGGNTEAFF
TRBV29-1	.	.	CSVEASIGAEQYF
TRBV19	TRBJ2-1	.	CASTGLPTDSEQFF
TRBV5-6	TRBJ1-4	.	CASRTQGSNEKLFF
TRBV5-1	.	.	CASRLDISYEQYF
TRBV4-3	TRBJ1-2	.	CASSQVGGAYGYTF
TRBV7-9	TRBJ1-4	.	CASSFSRGGLDEKLFF